This T cell receptor beta chain stems from a study of T cell responses to AZD1222 COVID-19 vaccine. As for this clone: Its matching antigen is unknown.

Method: immunoSEQ multiplex PCR; TCRdb's copy keeps in-frame clones and lacks some. The table includes some 66,000 clones, more than 85% detected once. Findings and limits, study-wide: Most donors were white British and more were female, and clonal diversity was possibly underestimated. Seropositive status at baseline applied to only 6 or 7 AZD1222 recipients. Spike-specific TCR breadth and depth rose after two AZD1222 doses. CD4 TCRs covered the whole spike, strongest at regions 160-218 and 743-854.

V dropped 3 bases and J dropped 6; count of bases not matched to a gene: 0. CDR1 and CDR2 from the germline V gene are MNHNS and SASEGT. This CDR3 region has 14 residues. This sample comprised peripheral blood, obtained on day 0 of AZD1222 vaccination. The sequence was collected from an adult in good health. The chain links TRBV6-1 to TRBJ1-6, with TRBD1 identical over 9 bases. The CDR3 reads CASSEGQGNSPLHF. DNA of the CDR3: TGTGCCAGCAGTGAGGGACAGGGTAATTCACCCCTCCACTTT.